These T cell receptor beta chains were read from a single sample in a study of T cells after yellow fever vaccination. TCRdb re-called the 5' RACE reads with MiXCR, one entry per CDR3 protein. The repertoire consists of a few hundred thousand distinct CDR3 sequences, with 7% to 10% occurring once and the leading ten covering roughly 15%. The specimen was PBMCs, collected approximately 47 days after the first yellow fever vaccination. Source of these receptors: a man between 18 and 29 years old who received the YFV17D yellow fever vaccine. The CDR3 runs from the conserved cysteine through the conserved F or W. A D gene is named only where the DNA matches it firmly. Clone size appears in some rows only: once, few, many, or a class for an expanded clone.

clone_size: many; j_call: TRBJ1-1; d_call: NA; v_call: TRBV6-1; cdr3_aa: CASKARTENTEAFF; cdr3_nt: TGTGCCAGCAAAGCCAGGACGGAGAACACTGAAGCTTTCTTT
clone_size: few; j_call: TRBJ1-1; d_call: NA; v_call: TRBV4-1; cdr3_aa: CASSQKWTNTEAFF; cdr3_nt: TGCGCCAGCAGCCAAAAATGGACCAACACTGAAGCTTTCTTT
clone_size: few; j_call: TRBJ2-5; d_call: NA; v_call: TRBV5-8; cdr3_aa: CASSLGLGPETQYF; cdr3_nt: TGTGCCAGCAGCTTGGGTCTGGGCCCAGAGACCCAGTACTTC
clone_size: few; j_call: TRBJ1-6; d_call: NA; v_call: TRBV4-1; cdr3_aa: CASSQSRGADKDSPLHF; cdr3_nt: TGCGCCAGCAGCCAATCTAGGGGGGCGGACAAGGATTCACCCCTCCACTTT
clone_size: few; j_call: TRBJ1-5; d_call: NA; v_call: TRBV11-2; cdr3_aa: CASSLEALSNQPQHF; cdr3_nt: TGTGCCAGCAGCTTAGAGGCACTAAGCAATCAGCCCCAGCATTTT
clone_size: few; j_call: TRBJ1-1; d_call: NA; v_call: TRBV5-1; cdr3_aa: CASSLESETEAFF; cdr3_nt: TGCGCCAGCAGCTTGGAGTCGGAGACTGAAGCTTTCTTT
clone_size: NA; j_call: TRBJ2-2; d_call: NA; v_call: TRBV7-2; cdr3_aa: CASSRQINTGELFF; cdr3_nt: TGTGCCAGCAGCCGACAGATCAACACCGGGGAGCTGTTTTTT
clone_size: NA; j_call: TRBJ1-5; d_call: NA; v_call: TRBV24-1; cdr3_aa: CATSESGTRDQPQHF; cdr3_nt: TGTGCCACCAGTGAATCCGGGACAAGAGATCAGCCCCAGCATTTT
clone_size: few; j_call: TRBJ1-6; d_call: TRBD1; v_call: TRBV9; cdr3_aa: CASSARDRTYNSPLHF; cdr3_nt: TGTGCCAGCAGCGCCCGGGACAGAACTTATAATTCACCCCTCCACTTT
clone_size: few; j_call: TRBJ1-2; d_call: NA; v_call: TRBV5-6; cdr3_aa: CASSSELGLNYGYTF; cdr3_nt: TGTGCCAGCAGCTCAGAATTAGGTTTGAACTATGGCTACACCTTC
clone_size: few; j_call: TRBJ1-6; d_call: NA; v_call: TRBV12-3/TRBV12-4; cdr3_aa: CASTHGGYAHNSPLHF; cdr3_nt: TGTGCCAGCACCCACGGGGGGTACGCCCACAATTCACCCCTCCACTTT
clone_size: NA; j_call: TRBJ1-5; d_call: NA; v_call: TRBV4-1; cdr3_aa: CASSQGHPSNQPQHF; cdr3_nt: TGCGCCAGCAGCCAAGGGCACCCTAGCAATCAGCCCCAGCATTTT
clone_size: many; j_call: TRBJ2-1; d_call: NA; v_call: TRBV18; cdr3_aa: CASSPPLNEQFF; cdr3_nt: TGTGCCAGCTCACCACCCCTCAATGAGCAGTTCTTC
clone_size: NA; j_call: TRBJ2-3; d_call: NA; v_call: TRBV12-3/TRBV12-4; cdr3_aa: CASSLFGGQDTQYF; cdr3_nt: TGTGCCAGCAGTTTATTCGGGGGTCAAGATACGCAGTATTTT
clone_size: few; j_call: TRBJ1-2; d_call: NA; v_call: TRBV4-3; cdr3_aa: CASSQGTGLSNYGYTF; cdr3_nt: TGCGCCAGCAGCCAAGGAACGGGTCTTTCTAACTATGGCTACACCTTC
clone_size: NA; j_call: TRBJ2-1; d_call: NA; v_call: TRBV6-5; cdr3_aa: CASSYSTQGDGEQFF; cdr3_nt: TGTGCCAGCAGTTACTCGACCCAGGGAGATGGTGAGCAGTTCTTC
clone_size: few; j_call: TRBJ1-3; d_call: NA; v_call: TRBV21-1; cdr3_aa: CASSRECGGGFGNTIYF; cdr3_nt: TGTGCCAGCAGCCGAGAGTGTGGGGGTGGATTTGGAAACACCATATATTTT
clone_size: few; j_call: TRBJ1-1; d_call: NA; v_call: TRBV20-1; cdr3_aa: CSARPRETEAFF; cdr3_nt: TGCAGTGCACGCCCTCGGGAAACTGAAGCTTTCTTT
clone_size: NA; j_call: TRBJ2-2; d_call: NA; v_call: TRBV14; cdr3_aa: CASSLEETNTGELFF; cdr3_nt: TGTGCCAGCAGCCTCGAGGAGACCAACACCGGGGAGCTGTTTTTT
clone_size: few; j_call: TRBJ1-5; d_call: TRBD1; v_call: TRBV5-1; cdr3_aa: CASSLMAGGGQPQHF; cdr3_nt: TGCGCCAGCAGCTTGATGGCAGGGGGAGGTCAGCCCCAGCATTTT
clone_size: NA; j_call: TRBJ1-1; d_call: TRBD1; v_call: TRBV10-3; cdr3_aa: CAISADRLGEAFF; cdr3_nt: TGTGCCATCAGCGCGGACAGGTTAGGTGAAGCTTTCTTT
clone_size: NA; j_call: TRBJ2-1; d_call: NA; v_call: TRBV27; cdr3_aa: CASSYYIGEQFF; cdr3_nt: TGTGCCAGCAGCTACTATATTGGGGAGCAGTTCTTC